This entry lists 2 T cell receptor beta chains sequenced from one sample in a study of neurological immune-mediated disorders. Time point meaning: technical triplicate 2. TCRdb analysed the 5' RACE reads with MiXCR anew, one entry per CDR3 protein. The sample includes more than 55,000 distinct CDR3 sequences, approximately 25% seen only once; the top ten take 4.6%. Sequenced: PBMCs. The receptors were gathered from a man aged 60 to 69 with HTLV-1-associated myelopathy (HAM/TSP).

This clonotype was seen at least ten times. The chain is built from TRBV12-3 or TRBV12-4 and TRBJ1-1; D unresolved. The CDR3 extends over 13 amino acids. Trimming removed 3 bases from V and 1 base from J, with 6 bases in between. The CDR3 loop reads CASSLIANTEAFF. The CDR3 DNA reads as TGTGCCAGCAGTTTGATAGCGAACACTGAAGCTTTCTTT.

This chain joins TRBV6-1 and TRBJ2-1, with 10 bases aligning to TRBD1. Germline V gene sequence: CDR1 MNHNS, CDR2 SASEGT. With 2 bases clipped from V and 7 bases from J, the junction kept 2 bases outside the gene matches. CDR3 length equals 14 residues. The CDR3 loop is CASSETGQGNEQFF. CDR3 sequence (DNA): TGTGCCAGCAGTGAAACGGGACAGGGGAATGAGCAGTTCTTC.